The T cell receptor (beta chain) under discussion was sequenced for a study of T cell responses to AZD1222 COVID-19 vaccine. The protocol was immunoSEQ multiplex PCR, while the TCRdb copy is restricted to in-frame clones and leaves out a portion. In the table there are more than 120,000 clones, 85% to 90% of which are singletons. This clone appeared once. The antigen is undetermined. V lost 4 bases, J lost 2 bases, and 13 bases lay in between. The CDR3 is 15 residues long. CDR1 and CDR2 (germline): MDHEN, SYDVKM. Findings and limits, study-wide: Among spike-specific TCRs, nearly half reportedly target unmutated variant regions. Scientists sampled the repertoires only once the peak T cell response had passed.

The TCR comes from an adult who received the AZD1222 COVID-19 vaccine. The rearrangement joins TRBV28 to TRBJ2-3; a possible D gene is TRBD1 (6 bases). The specimen comprised peripheral blood, sampled 28 days after the second AZD1222 dose. CDR3: CASSSIRGDTDTQYF. DNA for the CDR3: TGTGCCAGCAGTTCAATCAGGGGAGACACAGATACGCAGTATTTT.